This TCR beta chain is from a study of blood T cells in healthy people across ages. Next came a second PCR, run for roughly 6 to 11 cycles, which used a sample-barcoded 5' primer along with a J-beta primer mix. TCRdb re-called the 5' RACE reads with MiXCR, one entry per CDR3 protein. The table shows about 1.4 million distinct CDR3 sequences, with approximately 59% occurring only once. Germline V gene lookup returns CDR1 ENHRY and CDR2 SYGVKD. The CDR3 is 14 residues long. The source is a man younger than 30 in good health. The sample consisted of blood. The chain employs TRBV10-3 and TRBJ2-7; 10 nucleotides line up with TRBD1. The DNA end favors TRBJ2-1, so the J call may be wrong. The CDR3 here is CASDPGQGNHEQFF. The CDR3 DNA follows: TGTGCCAGCGACCCGGGACAGGGGAACCACGAGCAGTTCTTC.